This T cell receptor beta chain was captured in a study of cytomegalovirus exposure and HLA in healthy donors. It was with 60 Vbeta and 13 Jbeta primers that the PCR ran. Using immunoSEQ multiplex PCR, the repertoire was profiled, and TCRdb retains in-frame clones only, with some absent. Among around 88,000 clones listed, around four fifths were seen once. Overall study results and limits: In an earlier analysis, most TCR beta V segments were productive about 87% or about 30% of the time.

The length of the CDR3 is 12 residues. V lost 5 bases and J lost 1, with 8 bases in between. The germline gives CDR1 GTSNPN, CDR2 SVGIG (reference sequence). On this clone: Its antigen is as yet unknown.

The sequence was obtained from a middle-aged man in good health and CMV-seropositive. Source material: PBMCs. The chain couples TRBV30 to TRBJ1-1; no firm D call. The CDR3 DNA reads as TGTGCCTGGGTTTCTCGGAACACTGAAGCTTTCTTT. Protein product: CAWVSRNTEAFF.